A single sample gave rise to the 27 T cell receptor beta chains below, sequenced in a study of shared clonotypes between healthy human individuals. Profiled with immunoSEQ multiplex PCR; TCRdb holds only in-frame clones, not every one. The sample holds more than 2,000,000 clones, over 85% seen once. Source material: naive CD4+ T cells from PBMCs. Subset noted: CD45RA+ positively selected. The receptors stem from a man between 18 and 35 years old in good health. Some clones in this sample may be carry-over from other donors' samples.

This sequence joins TRBV18 and TRBJ2-7, with 14 bases identical to TRBD2. V was clipped by 5 bases and J by 1 base; unmatched bases: 7. This CDR3 comprises 17 residues. Germline V lookup: CDR1 KGHSH, CDR2 LQKENI. CDR3 region: CASSSLGLAGGSYEQYF. For the CDR3, the DNA is TGTGCCAGCTCATCACTCGGACTAGCGGGAGGTTCCTACGAGCAGTACTTC.

The chain recombines TRBV5-4 with TRBJ2-1, with TRBD2 matching over 8 bases. The ends lost 4 bases at V and 5 bases at J; junction bases unmatched: 8. The CDR3 length is 15 residues. Germline V gives CDR1 SGHNT, CDR2 YYREEE (reference sequence). The CDR3 nucleotides read TGTGCCAGCAGCCCCGACGGGACTAGAAACAATGAGCAGTTCTTC. It yields the protein CASSPDGTRNNEQFF.

In regard to this clone: Additional DNA sequences in this sample encode the identical CDR3. V usage is TRBV5-1 and J usage is TRBJ2-3, with D unclear. Germline CDR1 and CDR2: SGHRS and YFSETQ. The CDR3 consists of 14 residues. V lost 0 bases, J lost 3 bases, and 8 bases lay in between. The CDR3: CASSLEAGTDTQYF. The CDR3 DNA is TGCGCCAGCAGCTTGGAGGCAGGAACAGATACGCAGTATTTT. Together with reference TRBV5-1 and TRBJ2-3, the CDR3 gives the full variable domain: KAGVTQTPRYLIKTRGQQVTLSCSPISGHRSVSWYQQTPGQGLQFLFEYFSETQRNKGNFPGRFSGRQFSNSRSEMNVSTLELGDSALYLCASSLEAGTDTQYFGPGTRLTVL.

The table lists this clone with a count of one. The V call is TRBV28, the J call TRBJ2-5; 15 positions agree with TRBD2. This CDR3 is 20 amino acids long. The germline gives CDR1 MDHEN, CDR2 SYDVKM. The V segment lost 4 bases and the J segment 2 bases; nucleotides outside the gene matches: 14. The CDR3 DNA reads as TGTGCCAGCAGTTCGAGAGCCGGACTAGCGGGAGGGCGAAAACAAGAGACCCAGTACTTC. Encoded protein: CASSSRAGLAGGRKQETQYF.

The genes are TRBV9 and TRBJ2-1; 7 bases are a match to TRBD2. Germline CDR1 and CDR2: SGDLS and YYNGEE. The CDR3 length is 17 residues. Trimming removed 0 bases from V and 1 base from J; junction bases left unmatched: 7. In DNA, the CDR3 is TGTGCCAGCAGCGTAGTTGGGGGAGGGCTTTCCTACAATGAGCAGTTCTTC. Encoded protein: CASSVVGGGLSYNEQFF. The variable domain in full, with the rest retrieved from reference TRBV9 and TRBJ2-1, is DSGVTQTPKHLITATGQRVTLRCSPRSGDLSVYWYQQSLDQGLQFLIQYYNGEERAKGNILERFSAQQFPDLHSELNLSSLELGDSALYFCASSVVGGGLSYNEQFFGPGTRLTVL.

V usage is TRBV5-4 and J usage is TRBJ1-2; TRBD1 matches at 10 bases. Losses at the gene ends were 4 bases for V and 9 bases for J; bases not matched to a gene: 9. Germline-derived CDR1 and CDR2 are SGHNT and YYREEE (reference sequence). The CDR3 loop spans 14 amino acids. The CDR3 coding sequence is TGTGCCAGCAGCCCACGACAGGGGGCAGATCGCTACACCTTC. It specifies CASSPRQGADRYTF.

V is TRBV5-1 and J is TRBJ2-7; a possible D gene is TRBD2 (5 bases). Germline assignment: CDR1 SGHRS and CDR2 YFSETQ. The CDR3 consists of 14 residues. The V end was cut by 4 bases, the J end by 4 bases, with 15 bases between. CDR3 bases: TGCGCCAGCAGCCAAGGACTGGGATCTTACGAGCAGTACTTC. The encoded protein is CASSQGLGSYEQYF. The entire variable domain, with the rest obtained from reference TRBV5-1 and TRBJ2-7, is as follows: KAGVTQTPRYLIKTRGQQVTLSCSPISGHRSVSWYQQTPGQGLQFLFEYFSETQRNKGNFPGRFSGRQFSNSRSEMNVSTLELGDSALYLCASSQGLGSYEQYFGPGTRLTVT.

This clone has just one count. The chain recombines TRBV30 with TRBJ2-7; 11 bases line up with TRBD2. Germline lookup yields CDR1 GTSNPN and CDR2 SVGIG (reference sequence). V lost 5 bases to trimming and J lost 2 bases; unmatched junction nucleotides: 8. This CDR3 is built from 15 residues. CDR3 sequence: CAWGIGLAGAYEQYF. The CDR3 DNA is TGTGCCTGGGGGATCGGACTAGCGGGCGCCTACGAGCAGTACTTC.

The chain recombines TRBV7-9 with TRBJ1-2, with D hard to call. This CDR3 region has 14 residues. The germline CDR1 and CDR2 sequences are SEHNR and FQNEAQ (reference sequence). CDR3 sequence (DNA): TGTGCATCCTCGTGGGCGCAAGGGTCCTATGGCTACACCTTC. Translated: CASSWAQGSYGYTF.

The genes are TRBV19 and TRBJ2-7; weak D call: TRBD1 (6 bases). The V end was cut by 1 base, the J end by 3 bases, with 13 bases between. The CDR3 is 15 residues long. The germline V gene encodes CDR1 LNHDA and CDR2 SQIVND (reference sequence). The CDR3 spells CASSIAGQRNYEQYF. The CDR3 DNA follows: TGTGCCAGTAGTATAGCCGGACAGAGAAACTACGAGCAGTACTTC.

The gene calls are TRBV6-1 and TRBJ2-5; TRBD2 is a possible D gene (5 bases). With 6 bases removed from V and 5 bases from J, the gap between germline ends came to 10 bases. CDR1 and CDR2 (germline): MNHNS, SASEGT. This CDR3 contains 12 residues. The CDR3 DNA reads as TGTGCCAGCAGAGTCTCGGGGGAGACCCAGTACTTC. It encodes CASRVSGETQYF.

V usage is TRBV5-4 and J usage is TRBJ1-2; 10 bases agree with TRBD1. Trimming took 3 bases from V and 4 from J; bases not matched to a gene: 6. Germline CDR1 and CDR2: SGHNT and YYREEE (reference sequence). The CDR3 runs 15 residues. The CDR3 coding sequence is TGTGCCAGCAGCTCCGGACAGGGGGAGTTCTATGGCTACACCTTC. Translating it yields CASSSGQGEFYGYTF.

The gene calls are TRBV29-1 and TRBJ2-5; D possibly matches TRBD1 or TRBD2 (5 bases each). The V gene lost 6 bases and the J gene lost 11 bases, with 16 bases spanning the gap. CDR3 length: 11 residues. The germline gives CDR1 SQVTM, CDR2 ANQGSEA. DNA for the CDR3: TGCAGCGTCGACGGGACGAGGGAGCAGTACTTC. Translated, it gives CSVDGTREQYF.

The chain employs TRBV5-1 and TRBJ2-2; 12 nucleotides align to TRBD2. The CDR3 is 18 residues long. Germline values: CDR1 SGHRS, CDR2 YFSETQ. With V trimmed by 0 bases and J by 7 bases, 10 bases remained unmatched. The CDR3 nucleotides are TGCGCCAGCAGCTTGGTTGTTTCGGGACTAGCGGGTAGCGGGGAGCTGTTTTTT. It yields the protein CASSLVVSGLAGSGELFF.

J is TRBJ2-5 and V is TRBV5-1; TRBD1 is a possible D gene (6 bases). The CDR3 contains 17 residues. Germline V gives CDR1 SGHRS, CDR2 YFSETQ. Trimming stripped 2 bases from V and 5 bases from J, with 22 bases between. CDR3 in DNA: TGCGCCAGCAGCTTTATTTCCTTGAGGACAGTAGGGGAGACCCAGTACTTC. It yields the protein CASSFISLRTVGETQYF.

This chain joins TRBV6-1 and TRBJ1-1; D call uncertain. The CDR3 is made up of 14 amino acids. V lost 9 bases to trimming and J lost 5 bases, with 19 bases between them. The V gene's germline CDR1 is MNHNS and CDR2 SASEGT. The CDR3 sequence is CASGYSALVTEAFF. The DNA of the CDR3 is TGTGCCAGTGGGTATTCGGCTCTGGTGACTGAAGCTTTCTTT.

Only a few counts were recorded for this clone. The sample contains more than one DNA sequence encoding this CDR3. The V gene is TRBV5-1, the J gene TRBJ2-5; no clear D gene. The CDR3 runs to 11 residues. V was trimmed by 3 bases and J by 2 bases, leaving 2 bases between them. Germline V CDR1 and CDR2: SGHRS, YFSETQ. CDR3: CASSSQETQYF. CDR3 DNA: TGCGCCAGCAGCTCTCAAGAGACCCAGTACTTC.

The V call is TRBV28, the J call TRBJ1-3, with no clear D. Germline values: CDR1 MDHEN, CDR2 SYDVKM. Deletions cut 3 bases from V and 2 bases from J, with 8 bases between. The CDR3 length is 14 residues. CDR3 nucleotide sequence: TGTGCCAGCAGTTTTTACGGGCCTGGAAACACCATATATTTT. Protein: CASSFYGPGNTIYF.

The V call is TRBV7-8, the J call TRBJ1-4; the D gene is possibly TRBD1 (5 bases). Trimming pared 4 bases from V and 0 bases from J, leaving 9 bases between. The CDR3 runs to 15 residues. CDR1 is SGHVS, CDR2 FQNEAQ, per germline. Written as DNA, the CDR3 is TGTGCCAGCAGCTCAAGGACAACAACTAATGAAAAACTGTTTTTT. Translation: CASSSRTTTNEKLFF. Supplemented by reference TRBV7-8 and TRBJ1-4, the full variable domain reads GAGVSQSPRYKVAKRGQDVALRCDPISGHVSLFWYQQALGQGPEFLTYFQNEAQLDKSGLPSDRFFAERPEGSVSTLKIQRTQQEDSAVYLCASSSRTTTNEKLFFGSGTQLSVL.

This clone was found once. This rearrangement joins TRBV6-1 to TRBJ1-4; the match to TRBD1 covers 7 bases. This CDR3 has 14 amino acids. The V and J ends lost 6 bases and 4 bases, in that order; junction bases with no gene match: 5. Germline CDR1 is MNHNS and CDR2 is SASEGT. The CDR3 loop is CASSPGQLNEKLFF. CDR3 in DNA: TGTGCCAGCAGCCCGGGACAGCTTAATGAAAAACTGTTTTTT.

This chain links TRBV28 with TRBJ2-5; maybe TRBD1 (6 bases). V shed 5 bases and J shed 5 bases, with 15 bases lying between them. The CDR3 length is 14 residues. Per germline, CDR1 MDHEN and CDR2 SYDVKM. For the CDR3, the DNA is TGTGCCAGCAGTGGGGCGCCAGGGGTTGAGACCCAGTACTTC. This encodes CASSGAPGVETQYF.

The CDR3 DNA reads TGTGCCTGGAGTAGAACGGGGTATAGCAATCAGCCCCAGCATTTT. Protein product: CAWSRTGYSNQPQHF. The gene calls are TRBV30 and TRBJ1-5, with D unresolved. Germline-derived CDR1 and CDR2 are GTSNPN and SVGIG (reference sequence). V dropped 2 bases and J dropped 0 bases, with 11 bases sitting between them. This CDR3 has 15 amino acids.

A note on this clone: Other DNA sequences of this sample code for an identical CDR3. The chain joins TRBV28 to TRBJ1-3, with D possibly matching TRBD1 (5 bases). Germline values: CDR1 MDHEN, CDR2 SYDVKM. CDR3 length: 14 amino acids. Trimming stripped 5 bases from V and 0 bases from J, with 8 bases between. The chain's CDR3 is CASSLGGSGNTIYF. In DNA form, the CDR3 reads TGTGCCAGCAGTCTGGGGGGCTCTGGAAACACCATATATTTT.

The gene calls are TRBV7-2 and TRBJ2-7, with D maybe TRBD1 (6 bases). Germline CDR1 is SGHTA and CDR2 is FQGNSA. This CDR3 comprises 12 residues. Deletions cut 1 base from V and 8 bases from J, with 9 bases between. In DNA form, the CDR3 reads TGTGCCAGCAGCTTAGACAGGGCCCAGCAGTACTTC. It codes for CASSLDRAQQYF.

V gene TRBV7-8 combines with J gene TRBJ2-1; D is unresolved. From germline, CDR1 is SGHVS and CDR2 FQNEAQ. Between the trimmed V and J ends, which lost 3 bases and 0 bases, there was a span of 9 bases. There are 15 residues in the CDR3. CDR3 in DNA: TGTGCCAGCAGCTTGTCGGAGAGCTCCTACAATGAGCAGTTCTTC. Protein sequence: CASSLSESSYNEQFF.

This clone occurred a few times. The chain joins TRBV2 to TRBJ1-1; D is unclear. The V gene lost 4 bases and the J gene lost 4 bases, with 13 bases spanning the gap. CDR1 is SNHLY and CDR2 is FYNNEI in the germline V gene. The CDR3 has 14 amino acids. CDR3 amino acids: CASSGLASGTEAFF. CDR3 nucleotide sequence: TGTGCCAGCAGTGGGCTGGCCTCGGGCACTGAAGCTTTCTTT.

The chain is built from TRBV6-5 and TRBJ1-5; D is undetermined. The CDR3 contains 15 residues. Per the germline V gene, CDR1 is MNHEY and CDR2 is SVGAGI. Trimming cost V 6 bases and J 5 bases, with 17 bases left between them. Written as DNA, the CDR3 is TGTGCCAGCAGCCCGGACGGCCGAAACGATCAGCCCCAGCATTTT. It encodes CASSPDGRNDQPQHF.